These 30 T cell receptor beta chains share one sample of origin, sequenced in a study of shared clonotypes between healthy human individuals. Method: immunoSEQ multiplex PCR; TCRdb's copy keeps in-frame clones and lacks some. The sample consists of hundreds of thousands of clones, around 96% of them appearing once. The sequenced sample consisted of naive CD4+ T cells sorted from blood. Subset reported: CD45RA+ positively selected. The receptor set was obtained from a woman in her 30s in good health.

The rearrangement uses TRBV18 and TRBJ1-4; D is possibly TRBD1 (5 bases). The CDR3 has 13 residues. Germline-derived CDR1 and CDR2 are KGHSH and LQKENI. Trimming left V 0 bases short and J 6 bases short, with 5 bases between. CDR3 in DNA: TGTGCCAGCTCACCACCAGGGGATGAAAAACTGTTTTTT. As protein: CASSPPGDEKLFF.

As for this clone: This sample also contains other DNA sequences that code for the same CDR3. Written as DNA, the CDR3 is TGCGCCAGCAGCTTGAATGGGAATCAGCCCCAGCATTTT. This translates into CASSLNGNQPQHF. The chain couples TRBV5-1 to TRBJ1-5; D gene unclear. Deletions cut 1 base from V and 4 bases from J, with 6 bases between. The CDR3 loop spans 13 amino acids. Germline CDR1 SGHRS, CDR2 YFSETQ.

The chain combines TRBV5-1 with TRBJ2-5, with TRBD2 matching over 7 bases. The V gene's germline CDR1 is SGHRS and CDR2 YFSETQ. The junction had 3 bases not matched to a gene; V was cut back by 1 base and J by 3 bases. The CDR3 runs 14 residues. CDR3 loop: CASSLWGREETQYF. The CDR3 DNA is TGCGCCAGCAGCTTGTGGGGGAGGGAAGAGACCCAGTACTTC.

This clone has only one observation. Additional DNA sequences in this sample encode the identical CDR3. This sequence joins TRBV18 and TRBJ2-2; TRBD2 aligns across 8 bases. The CDR3 runs to 15 residues. Trimming took 6 bases from V and 1 from J; bases not matched to a gene: 4. Germline-derived CDR1 and CDR2 are KGHSH and LQKENI. DNA for the CDR3: TGTGCCAGCTCCCAAACTAGCGGGAACACCGGGGAGCTGTTTTTT. This translates into CASSQTSGNTGELFF.

The rearrangement uses TRBV5-1 and TRBJ2-2, with D uncertain. The CDR3 covers 13 residues. Per the germline V gene, CDR1 is SGHRS and CDR2 is YFSETQ. The V gene lost 4 bases and the J gene lost 4 bases, with 8 bases spanning the gap. The CDR3 is CASSMILTGELFF. The CDR3 DNA sequence: TGCGCCAGCAGCATGATCCTCACCGGGGAGCTGTTTTTT. Filled out from reference TRBV5-1 and TRBJ2-2, the complete variable domain reads KAGVTQTPRYLIKTRGQQVTLSCSPISGHRSVSWYQQTPGQGLQFLFEYFSETQRNKGNFPGRFSGRQFSNSRSEMNVSTLELGDSALYLCASSMILTGELFFGEGSRLTVL.

The chain carries TRBV5-1 and TRBJ2-3; possibly TRBD2 for D (6 bases). Germline loops: CDR1 SGHRS, CDR2 YFSETQ. CDR3 length equals 14 residues. V lost 0 bases, J lost 6 bases, and 11 bases lay in between. CDR3 coding DNA: TGCGCCAGCAGCTTGGGACTAGATCATGATACGCAGTATTTT. Translation: CASSLGLDHDTQYF.

V usage is TRBV5-1 and J usage is TRBJ2-1; 8 bases align to TRBD2. Germline values: CDR1 SGHRS, CDR2 YFSETQ. V was pared by 0 bases and J by 15 bases, with 17 bases of the junction left unmatched. CDR3 size: 16 residues. The CDR3 sequence: CASSLGVAGLPPTPFF. For the CDR3, the DNA is TGCGCCAGCAGCTTGGGGGTAGCGGGATTACCCCCCACCCCGTTCTTC.

The rearrangement links TRBV21-1 to TRBJ2-7. TRBV21-1 is described as a pseudogene. The length of the CDR3 is 19 residues. The CDR3 loop is CASSKPGAIGLARSYEQYF. The CDR3 DNA is TGTGCCAGCAGCAAACCGGGGGCCATCGGGTTAGCGAGGTCCTACGAGCAGTACTTC.

V gene TRBV28 combines with J gene TRBJ1-4; 8 bases are shared with TRBD1. The germline V gene has CDR1 MDHEN and CDR2 SYDVKM. V trimming: 5 bases; J trimming: 5 bases; junction bases outside the gene matches: 10. The CDR3 spans 16 residues. The CDR3 is CASSLATGGGNEKLFF. For the CDR3, the DNA is TGTGCCAGCAGTCTCGCAACAGGGGGGGGGAATGAAAAACTGTTTTTT. Drawing the rest from reference TRBV28 and TRBJ1-4, the complete variable domain is DVKVTQSSRYLVKRTGEKVFLECVQDMDHENMFWYRQDPGLGLRLIYFSYDVKMKEKGDIPEGYSVSREKKERFSLILESASTNQTSMYLCASSLATGGGNEKLFFGSGTQLSVL.

The chain uses TRBV6-5 and TRBJ2-5; 10 bases match TRBD2. The ends lost 6 bases at V and 3 bases at J; junction bases unmatched: 4. Germline V gives CDR1 MNHEY, CDR2 SVGAGI. The CDR3 sequence is 14 residues long. The CDR3 nucleotides are TGTGCCAGCAGCTATACTAGCGGGGAAGAGACCCAGTACTTC. Protein product: CASSYTSGEETQYF.

This chain uses TRBV9 with TRBJ2-1; the D is unclear. Trimming left V 6 bases short and J 8 bases short, with 12 bases between. Germline V gene sequence: CDR1 SGDLS, CDR2 YYNGEE. The CDR3 runs 12 residues. CDR3 bases: TGTGCCAGCAATGGGCCACTCCATGAGCAGTTCTTC. This sequence encodes CASNGPLHEQFF.

The chain employs TRBV7-2 and TRBJ2-3; no definite D call. CDR3 length: 11 residues. V was trimmed by 2 bases and J by 6 bases, leaving 3 bases between them. Germline CDR1 and CDR2: SGHTA and FQGNSA. CDR3 DNA sequence: TGTGCCAGCAGCTTACTCGATACGCAGTATTTT. Translation: CASSLLDTQYF.

The chain combines TRBV28 with TRBJ2-7; 7 nucleotides align to TRBD1. V was clipped by 5 bases and J by 6 bases; unmatched bases: 7. CDR3 length: 13 residues. CDR1 and CDR2 (germline): MDHEN, SYDVKM. Here the CDR3 reads CASSGTGVGEQYF. In nucleotides, the CDR3 is TGTGCCAGCAGTGGAACAGGGGTGGGCGAGCAGTACTTC.

This chain links TRBV7-9 with TRBJ2-1; the match to TRBD2 covers 11 bases. The CDR3 loop spans 18 amino acids. Germline V gene data show CDR1 as SEHNR and CDR2 as FQNEAQ (reference sequence). The V segment lost 5 bases and the J segment 7 bases; nucleotides outside the gene matches: 16. The CDR3 coding sequence is TGTGCCAGCAGCCAAACCTTCCTACTAGCGGGAGTGGTTAATGAGCAGTTCTTC. Its translation: CASSQTFLLAGVVNEQFF.

The gene calls are TRBV2 and TRBJ2-3, with TRBD2 as a possible D gene (5 bases). Per the germline V gene, CDR1 is SNHLY and CDR2 is FYNNEI. The germline V and J ends were trimmed by 10 bases and 1 base, with 15 bases remaining between them. This CDR3 contains 14 residues. The CDR3 coding sequence is TGTGCCACGGCATCGGATAGCGGCACAGATACGCAGTATTTT. Amino acid sequence: CATASDSGTDTQYF.

V is TRBV6-5 and J is TRBJ2-2, with 8 bases aligning to TRBD1. CDR3 length: 15 residues. In germline, CDR1 is MNHEY, CDR2 SVGAGI. The V and J ends lost 6 bases and 4 bases, in that order; junction bases with no gene match: 7. The CDR3 DNA sequence: TGTGCCAGCAGGGAGACAGGGGTACGCACCGGGGAGCTGTTTTTT. Translating gives CASRETGVRTGELFF.

As regards this clone: Other nucleotide sequences from this sample produce the same CDR3. J is TRBJ2-7 and V is TRBV28; 7 bases align to TRBD2. The CDR3 spans 15 residues. V was clipped by 4 bases and J by 2 bases; unmatched bases: 8. The germline V gene encodes CDR1 MDHEN and CDR2 SYDVKM. This CDR3 reads CASSSASGTTYEQYF. Written as DNA, the CDR3 is TGTGCCAGCAGTTCAGCGAGCGGGACCACCTACGAGCAGTACTTC.

The chain has TRBV19 and TRBJ1-5; no definite D call. Trimming shortened V by 3 bases and J by 9 bases, and 18 bases separated the two germline ends. This CDR3 is built from 15 residues. CDR1 is LNHDA, CDR2 SQIVND, per germline (reference sequence). The CDR3 sequence: CASSIPSQGPRPQHF. DNA for the CDR3: TGTGCCAGTAGTATCCCGAGTCAAGGTCCCCGGCCCCAGCATTTT.

The chain employs TRBV7-7 and TRBJ2-7; tentatively, D is TRBD2 (5 bases). The CDR3 sequence is 14 residues long. Trimming removed 5 bases at V and 4 bases at J, with 15 bases between. Germline V gene data show CDR1 as SSHAT and CDR2 as FNYEAQ (reference sequence). CDR3 residues: CASSPGGRSYEQYF. Here the CDR3 DNA reads TGTGCCAGCAGCCCGGGCGGGCGGTCTTACGAGCAGTACTTC.

This chain joins TRBV29-1 and TRBJ1-2; weak D call: TRBD1 (5 bases). The CDR3 runs to 12 residues. Trimming stripped 5 bases from V and 0 bases from J, with 7 bases between. Germline V gene lookup returns CDR1 SQVTM and CDR2 ANQGSEA. CDR3 protein: CSVPGPNYGYTF. The CDR3 nucleotides are TGCAGCGTTCCGGGACCTAACTATGGCTACACCTTC.

This clone occurred once. This chain uses TRBV7-9 with TRBJ2-5; TRBD1 aligns across 7 bases. Trimming cost V 0 bases and J 11 bases; bases outside gene matches: 12. CDR1 is SEHNR, CDR2 FQNEAQ, per germline (reference sequence). The CDR3 runs 15 residues. CDR3 protein: CASSLAGQVLSEQYF. The CDR3 DNA sequence: TGTGCCAGCAGCTTAGCAGGACAGGTTCTGTCTGAGCAGTACTTC.

The rearrangement uses TRBV4-1 and TRBJ2-5, with a weak D call TRBD1 (7 bases). The J call may not be correct, given that the DNA end is closer to TRBJ2-7. The CDR3 extends over 16 amino acids. The V gene's germline CDR1 is MGHRA and CDR2 YSYEKL. CDR3 sequence: CASSQYLAGGGYEQYF. For the CDR3, the DNA is TGCGCCAGCAGCCAGTATTTGGCAGGGGGAGGTTACGAGCAGTACTTC.

The V call is TRBV7-2, the J call TRBJ2-3; the match to TRBD2 covers 8 bases. The CDR3 is 14 residues long. In germline, CDR1 is SGHTA, CDR2 FQGNSA. V trimming: 4 bases; J trimming: 4 bases; junction bases outside the gene matches: 4. CDR3 bases: TGTGCCAGCAGCTCCCGGGGACTAGCAGATACGCAGTATTTT. Its translation is CASSSRGLADTQYF.

This chain connects TRBV18 to TRBJ2-2; D might be TRBD1 or TRBD2, each matching 6 bases. Trimming shortened V by 3 bases and J by 4 bases, and 12 bases separated the two germline ends. CDR1 and CDR2 (germline): KGHSH, LQKENI. The CDR3 is made up of 15 amino acids. CDR3 protein: CASSPSGAGTGELFF. The DNA for the CDR3 is TGTGCCAGCTCACCCTCGGGGGCCGGCACCGGGGAGCTGTTTTTT.

The V call is TRBV6-1, the J call TRBJ2-2, with TRBD2 matching over 12 bases. CDR3 length: 15 amino acids. V lost 6 bases and J lost 5; bases outside the gene matches: 4. CDR1 and CDR2 from the germline V gene are MNHNS and SASEGT. This chain's CDR3 is CASSSGTSGTGELFF. The CDR3 coding sequence is TGTGCCAGCAGCTCCGGGACTAGCGGGACCGGGGAGCTGTTTTTT.

The CDR3 reads CASSTGVRENTEAFF. The CDR3, as DNA: TGCGCCAGCAGCACAGGGGTTCGGGAGAACACTGAAGCTTTCTTT. The chain joins TRBV5-1 to TRBJ1-1; 7 nucleotides match TRBD1. The CDR3 runs to 15 residues. Germline V CDR1 and CDR2: SGHRS, YFSETQ. J was trimmed by 1 base and V by 4 bases; bases with no gene match: 7.

This chain links TRBV7-7 with TRBJ2-1, with 7 nucleotides matching TRBD1. The CDR3 has 14 residues. Germline V lookup: CDR1 SSHAT, CDR2 FNYEAQ (reference sequence). J gave up 5 bases and V 3 bases, and 4 bases lay outside the gene matches. CDR3 region: CASSLVGTDNEQFF. DNA of the CDR3: TGTGCCAGCAGCTTGGTCGGGACAGACAATGAGCAGTTCTTC.

The J gene is TRBJ1-2, the V gene TRBV5-6, with D hard to call. The CDR3 covers 13 residues. Trimming pared 6 bases from V and 8 bases from J, leaving 17 bases between. Germline V gives CDR1 SGHDT, CDR2 YYEEEE. CDR3 protein: CASNLGVGEGYTF. CDR3 nucleotides: TGTGCCAGCAACCTTGGCGTCGGTGAGGGCTACACCTTC.

This chain joins TRBV4-1 and TRBJ2-7, with 8 positions matching TRBD2. Germline trimming cut 4 bases from V and 4 bases from J; bases unmatched to any gene: 6. This CDR3 region has 14 residues. Germline CDR1 reads MGHRA; CDR2 reads YSYEKL. The CDR3 bases are TGCGCCAGCAGCCCCGGGACTAGGGGATACGAGCAGTACTTC. Amino acid sequence: CASSPGTRGYEQYF.

This chain uses TRBV28 with TRBJ2-2; D may be TRBD1 or TRBD2 (6 bases each). Germline V gene lookup returns CDR1 MDHEN and CDR2 SYDVKM. V shed 6 bases and J shed 6 bases, with 17 bases lying between them. The length of the CDR3 is 15 residues. The CDR3 nucleotides read TGTGCCAGCAGCCTAGGGGGGAGTAGGTCCGGGGAGCTGTTTTTT. Translating gives CASSLGGSRSGELFF.